The next 8 T cell receptor beta chains were all read from a single sample in a study of T cell repertoires in cytomegalovirus infection. TCRdb reprocessed the reads with MiXCR, giving one entry per CDR3 protein. The sample contains roughly 500,000 distinct CDR3 sequences, around 11% of which appear only once. The sample consisted of PBMCs. These TCRs come from a human donor in good health (CMV status not recorded). Some clones in this sample may be carry-over from other donors' samples.

The chain carries TRBV29-1 and TRBJ1-1; 8 bases are shared with TRBD1. The CDR3 runs 18 residues. CDR1 is SQVTM and CDR2 is ANQGSEA in the germline V gene. V shed 7 bases, J shed 1 base, and the junction held 20 bases outside the gene matches. The CDR3 sequence is CSALGGTGRSGENTEAFF. In nucleotides, the CDR3 is TGCAGCGCTCTGGGGGGGACAGGACGATCTGGGGAGAACACTGAAGCTTTCTTT.

This clonotype has only a few counts. The rearrangement joins TRBV6-6 to TRBJ2-7; no clear D. CDR3 size: 15 residues. Per the germline V gene, CDR1 is MNHNY and CDR2 is SVGAGI (reference sequence). V lost 0 bases, J lost 2 bases, and 11 bases lay in between. The CDR3 DNA reads TGTGCCAGCAGTTACTCAGCAGACCGAACCTACGAGCAGTACTTC. Protein product: CASSYSADRTYEQYF.

This clonotype occurred many times. One end of the junction varies from germline; a read error may be responsible. The CDR3 loop is CASTLFPGQGTYEQYF. CDR3 DNA: TGTGCCAGCACCTTGTTTCCGGGACAGGGCACCTACGAGCAGTACTTC. The V and J genes are TRBV5-6 and TRBJ2-7; 9 bases fit TRBD1. CDR3 length equals 16 residues. Germline loops: CDR1 SGHDT, CDR2 YYEEEE.

The sample holds many counts of this clonotype. The V call is TRBV6-1, the J call TRBJ2-2, with TRBD2 identical over 9 bases. With V trimmed by 8 bases and J by 5 bases, 6 bases remained unmatched. From germline, CDR1 is MNHNS and CDR2 SASEGT. The CDR3 is made up of 14 amino acids. In DNA, the CDR3 is TGTGCCAGCGGGCCGGGACTAGCTACCGGGGAGCTGTTTTTT. Translation gives CASGPGLATGELFF.

V and J are TRBV29-1 and TRBJ2-7; 12 positions match TRBD2. V trimming: 6 bases; J trimming: 6 bases; junction bases outside the gene matches: 6. Germline CDR1 is SQVTM and CDR2 is ANQGSEA. The CDR3 runs 13 residues. This CDR3 reads CSVGGLAGIEQYF. CDR3 coding DNA: TGCAGCGTCGGTGGACTAGCGGGAATCGAGCAGTACTTC.

This clonotype was detected only a few times. DNA of the CDR3: TGCGCCAGCAGAGGGGACGGCCAAGGTCGGAAGTATTTT. This gives the protein CASRGDGQGRKYF. The rearrangement links TRBV5-1 to TRBJ2-3; D may be TRBD1 or TRBD2 (5 bases each). Germline CDR1 and CDR2: SGHRS and YFSETQ. The CDR3 runs 13 residues. V was trimmed by 5 bases and J by 13 bases, leaving 20 bases between them.

This clonotype showed up many times. V and J are TRBV12-3 or TRBV12-4 and TRBJ2-5; D is possibly TRBD1 (6 bases). V shed 5 bases and J shed 0 bases, with 19 bases lying between them. The CDR3 consists of 17 residues. The CDR3 region is CASSPEQGPMYQETQYF. In DNA form, the CDR3 reads TGTGCCAGCAGTCCTGAACAGGGACCGATGTACCAAGAGACCCAGTACTTC.

V gene TRBV20-1 combines with J gene TRBJ2-1, with D perhaps matching TRBD2 (6 bases). Germline V gene lookup returns CDR1 DFQATT and CDR2 SNEGSKA (reference sequence). The CDR3 extends over 15 amino acids. V was clipped by 4 bases and J by 6 bases, with 19 bases between them. CDR3 region: CSATQVAGPSNEQFF. The CDR3 region has the DNA TGCAGTGCTACTCAGGTTGCGGGACCGTCCAATGAGCAGTTCTTC.